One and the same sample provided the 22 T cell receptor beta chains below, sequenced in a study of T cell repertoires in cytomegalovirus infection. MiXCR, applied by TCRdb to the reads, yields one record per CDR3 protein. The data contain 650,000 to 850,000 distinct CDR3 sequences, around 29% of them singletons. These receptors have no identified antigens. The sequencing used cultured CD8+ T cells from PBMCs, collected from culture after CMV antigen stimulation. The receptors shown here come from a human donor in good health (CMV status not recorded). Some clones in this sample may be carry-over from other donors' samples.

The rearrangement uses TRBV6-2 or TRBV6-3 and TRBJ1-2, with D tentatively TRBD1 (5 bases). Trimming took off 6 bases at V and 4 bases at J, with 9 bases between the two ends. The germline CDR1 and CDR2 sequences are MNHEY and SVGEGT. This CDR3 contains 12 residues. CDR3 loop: CASRIDSYGYTF. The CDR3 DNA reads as TGTGCCAGCAGGATCGACAGCTATGGCTACACCTTC.

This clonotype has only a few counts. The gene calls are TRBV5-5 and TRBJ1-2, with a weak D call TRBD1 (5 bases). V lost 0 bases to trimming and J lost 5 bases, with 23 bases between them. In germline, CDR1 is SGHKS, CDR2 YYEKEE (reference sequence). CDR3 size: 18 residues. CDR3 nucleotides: TGTGCCAGCAGCTTGGCCGTGGTGCAGGGTCTTGAGTTTTATGGCTACACCTTC. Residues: CASSLAVVQGLEFYGYTF. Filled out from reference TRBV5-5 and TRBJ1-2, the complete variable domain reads DAGVTQSPTHLIKTRGQQVTLRCSPISGHKSVSWYQQVLGQGPQFIFQYYEKEERGRGNFPDRFSARQFPNYSSELNVNALLLGDSALYLCASSLAVVQGLEFYGYTFGSGTRLTVV.

CDR3: CASTSTSGGADTQYF. CDR3 sequence (DNA): TGTGCCAGCACCTCGACTAGCGGGGGGGCAGATACGCAGTATTTT. The chain joins TRBV27 to TRBJ2-3; 14 nucleotides match TRBD2. J lost 4 bases, V lost 7 bases, and 4 bases had no gene match. Germline V CDR1 and CDR2: MNHEY, SMNVEV (reference sequence). The CDR3 has 15 residues.

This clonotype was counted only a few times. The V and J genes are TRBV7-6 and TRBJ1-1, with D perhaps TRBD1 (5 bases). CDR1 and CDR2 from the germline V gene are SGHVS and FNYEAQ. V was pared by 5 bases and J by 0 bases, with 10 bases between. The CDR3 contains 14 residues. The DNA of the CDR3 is TGTGCCAGCAGCCCAGCGACAGTGAACACTGAAGCTTTCTTT. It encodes CASSPATVNTEAFF.

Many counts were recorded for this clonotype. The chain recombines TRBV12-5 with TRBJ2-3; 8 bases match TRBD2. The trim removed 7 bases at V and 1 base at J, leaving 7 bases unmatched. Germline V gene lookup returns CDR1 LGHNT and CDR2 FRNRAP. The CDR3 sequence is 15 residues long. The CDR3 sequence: CASALSGVGTDTQYF. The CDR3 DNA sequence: TGTGCTAGTGCCCTTAGCGGGGTTGGCACAGATACGCAGTATTTT.

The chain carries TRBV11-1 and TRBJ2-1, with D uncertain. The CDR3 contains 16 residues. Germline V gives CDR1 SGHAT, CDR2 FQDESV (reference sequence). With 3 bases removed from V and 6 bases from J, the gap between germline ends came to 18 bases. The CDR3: CASSLRRSYAPNEQFF. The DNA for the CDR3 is TGTGCCAGCAGCTTGCGCAGATCTTATGCCCCCAATGAGCAGTTCTTC.

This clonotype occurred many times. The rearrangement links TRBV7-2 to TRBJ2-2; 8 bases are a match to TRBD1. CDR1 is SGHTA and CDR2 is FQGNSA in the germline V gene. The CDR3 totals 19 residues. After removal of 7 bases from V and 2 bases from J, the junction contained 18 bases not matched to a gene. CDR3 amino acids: CASTYYFGTGDTNTGELFF. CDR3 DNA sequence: TGTGCCAGCACCTATTATTTTGGGACAGGTGATACTAACACCGGGGAGCTGTTTTTT.

CDR3: CASSLGGGWTGELFF. The DNA of the CDR3 is TGTGCCAGCAGTTTAGGCGGGGGTTGGACCGGGGAGCTGTTTTTT. This chain links TRBV27 with TRBJ2-2; 7 bases match TRBD2. CDR3 length equals 15 residues. From germline, CDR1 is MNHEY and CDR2 SMNVEV (reference sequence). V trimming: 2 bases; J trimming: 5 bases; junction bases outside the gene matches: 5.

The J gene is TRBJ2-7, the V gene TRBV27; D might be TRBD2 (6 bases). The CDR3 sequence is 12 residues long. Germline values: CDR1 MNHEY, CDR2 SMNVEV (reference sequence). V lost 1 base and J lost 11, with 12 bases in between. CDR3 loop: CASSLWRAQEYF. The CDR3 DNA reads TGTGCCAGCAGTTTATGGAGGGCGCAAGAGTACTTC.

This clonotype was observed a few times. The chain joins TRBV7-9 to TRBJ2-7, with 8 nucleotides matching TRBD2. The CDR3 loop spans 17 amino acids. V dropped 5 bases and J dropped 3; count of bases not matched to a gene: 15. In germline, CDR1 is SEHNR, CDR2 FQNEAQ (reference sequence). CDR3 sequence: CASSATNWGLEGYEQYF. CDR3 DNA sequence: TGTGCCAGCAGCGCAACGAACTGGGGACTAGAAGGCTACGAGCAGTACTTC.

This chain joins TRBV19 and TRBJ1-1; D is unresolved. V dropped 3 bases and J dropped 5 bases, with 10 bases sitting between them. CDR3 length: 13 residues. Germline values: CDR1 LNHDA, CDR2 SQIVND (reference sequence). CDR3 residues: CASSISMRTEAFF. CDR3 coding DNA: TGTGCCAGTAGTATTAGTATGAGAACTGAAGCTTTCTTT.

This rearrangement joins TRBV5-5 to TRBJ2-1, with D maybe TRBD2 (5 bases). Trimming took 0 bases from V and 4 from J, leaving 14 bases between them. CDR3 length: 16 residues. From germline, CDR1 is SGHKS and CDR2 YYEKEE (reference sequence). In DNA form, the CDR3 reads TGTGCCAGCAGCTTGGAGGACGACGGGGTGTACAATGAGCAGTTCTTC. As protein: CASSLEDDGVYNEQFF.

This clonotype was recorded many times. CDR3 region: CASSLNHGNEQFF. CDR3 coding DNA: TGTGCCAGCAGCTTAAACCATGGGAATGAGCAGTTCTTC. The genes are TRBV7-9 and TRBJ2-1; D remains ambiguous. Germline CDR1 and CDR2: SEHNR and FQNEAQ (reference sequence). This CDR3 is 13 amino acids long. Trimming took off 2 bases at V and 7 bases at J, with 9 bases between the two ends.

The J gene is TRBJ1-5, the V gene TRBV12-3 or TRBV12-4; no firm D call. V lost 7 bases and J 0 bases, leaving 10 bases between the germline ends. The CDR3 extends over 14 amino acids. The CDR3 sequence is CASKGEHSNQPQHF. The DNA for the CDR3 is TGTGCCAGCAAGGGTGAGCATAGCAATCAGCCCCAGCATTTT.

This CDR3 is CATSRMDKPQETQYF. CDR3 DNA: TGTGCCACCAGCAGGATGGACAAACCTCAAGAGACCCAGTACTTC. The chain links TRBV15 to TRBJ2-5, with D tentatively TRBD1 (5 bases). Per germline, CDR1 LNHNV and CDR2 YYDKDF (reference sequence). This CDR3 region has 15 residues. V lost 3 bases and J lost 2, with 13 bases in between.

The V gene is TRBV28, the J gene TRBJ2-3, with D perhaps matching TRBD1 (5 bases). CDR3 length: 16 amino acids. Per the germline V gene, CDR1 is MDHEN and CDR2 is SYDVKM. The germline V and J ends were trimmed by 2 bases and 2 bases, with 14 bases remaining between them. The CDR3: CASSLRGGLVTDTQYF. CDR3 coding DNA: TGTGCCAGCAGTTTAAGGGGCGGCCTTGTCACAGATACGCAGTATTTT. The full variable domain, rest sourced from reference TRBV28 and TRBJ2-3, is DVKVTQSSRYLVKRTGEKVFLECVQDMDHENMFWYRQDPGLGLRLIYFSYDVKMKEKGDIPEGYSVSREKKERFSLILESASTNQTSMYLCASSLRGGLVTDTQYFGPGTRLTVL.

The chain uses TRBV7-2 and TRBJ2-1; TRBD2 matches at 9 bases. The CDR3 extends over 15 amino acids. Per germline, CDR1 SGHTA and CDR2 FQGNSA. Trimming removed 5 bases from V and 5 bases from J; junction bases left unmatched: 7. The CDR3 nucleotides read TGTGCCAGCAGCGCTAGTAGCGGGGGTAACAATGAGCAGTTCTTC. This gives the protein CASSASSGGNNEQFF.

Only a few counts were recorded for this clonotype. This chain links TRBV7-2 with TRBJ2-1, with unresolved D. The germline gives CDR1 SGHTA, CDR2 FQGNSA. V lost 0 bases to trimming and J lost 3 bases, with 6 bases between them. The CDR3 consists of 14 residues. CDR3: CASSLAPNYNEQFF. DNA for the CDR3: TGTGCCAGCAGCTTAGCGCCAAACTACAATGAGCAGTTCTTC.

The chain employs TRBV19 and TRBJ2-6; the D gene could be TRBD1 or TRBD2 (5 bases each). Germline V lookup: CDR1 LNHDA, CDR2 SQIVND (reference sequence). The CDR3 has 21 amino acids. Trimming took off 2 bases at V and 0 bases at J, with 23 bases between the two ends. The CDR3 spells CASSILGVALRDISGANVLTF. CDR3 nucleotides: TGTGCCAGTAGTATATTGGGGGTGGCTTTACGGGATATCTCTGGGGCCAACGTCCTGACTTTC.

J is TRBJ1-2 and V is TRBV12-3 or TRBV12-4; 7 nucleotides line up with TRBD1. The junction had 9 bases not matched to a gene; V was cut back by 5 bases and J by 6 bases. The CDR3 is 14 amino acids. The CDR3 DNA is TGTGCCAGCAGTCCGAACAGGGGAGGAAATGGCTACACCTTC. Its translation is CASSPNRGGNGYTF.

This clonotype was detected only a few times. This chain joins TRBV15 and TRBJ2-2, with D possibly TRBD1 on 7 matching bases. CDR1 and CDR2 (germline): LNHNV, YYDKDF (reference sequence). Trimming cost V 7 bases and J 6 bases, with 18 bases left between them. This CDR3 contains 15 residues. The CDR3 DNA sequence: TGTGCCACCACGAACAGGGGAGGTGGAGCCGGGGAGCTGTTTTTT. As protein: CATTNRGGGAGELFF.

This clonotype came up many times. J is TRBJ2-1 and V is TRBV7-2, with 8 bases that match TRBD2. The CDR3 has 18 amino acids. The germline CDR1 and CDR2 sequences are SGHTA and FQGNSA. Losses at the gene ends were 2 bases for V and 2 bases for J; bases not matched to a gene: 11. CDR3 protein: CASSLNGGARGTYNEQFF. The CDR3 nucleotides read TGTGCCAGCAGCTTAAACGGGGGGGCGAGGGGAACCTACAATGAGCAGTTCTTC.